A selection of T cell receptor beta chains follows, all from one sample in a study of T cell responses to AZD1222 COVID-19 vaccine. Using immunoSEQ multiplex PCR, the repertoire was profiled, and TCRdb retains in-frame clones only, with some absent. The sample includes about 170,000 clones, approximately 95% of them seen just once. The sample here was peripheral blood, taken on day 0 of AZD1222 vaccination. These TCRs come from an adult in good health. Each CDR3 is given without its conserved first and last residue. Fields, in order: J gene, V gene, CDR3 protein.

>TRBJ1-1|TRBV20-1
SARDRAAF
>TRBJ1-1|TRBV30
AWREGRGTNTEAF
>TRBJ2-7|TRBV3-1/TRBV3-2
ASSPGRNYEQY
>TRBJ2-2|TRBV12-3/TRBV12-4
ASSRTSAGELF
>TRBJ1-4|TRBV6-5
ASNLGGATNEKLF
>TRBJ1-5|TRBV27
ASSLGEGYHQPQH
>TRBJ2-5|TRBV6-5
ASSYGGQGETQY
>TRBJ2-1|TRBV14
ASSLPGLAVYNEQF
>TRBJ1-4|TRBV19
ASSSPGTDIEGKLF
>TRBJ1-5|TRBV6-5
ASTPNRGNQPQH
>TRBJ2-1|TRBV27
ASTPPAGGNNEQF
>TRBJ2-5|TRBV20-1
SANDRGLSETQY
>TRBJ1-2|TRBV9
ASSVAETSYGYT
>TRBJ1-2|TRBV18
ASSPQGRDGYT
>TRBJ1-6|TRBV27
ASSLRRSGGLRLH
>TRBJ2-7|TRBV27
ASSSAYEQY
>TRBJ1-2|TRBV20-1
SASSGTGSGYT
>TRBJ1-2|TRBV27
ASSISGTAYGYT
>TRBJ1-4|TRBV3-1/TRBV3-2
ASSQEGTGRGSEKLF
>TRBJ2-7|TRBV5-1
ASSKSLSYEQY
>TRBJ1-3|TRBV29-1
SVDSDSSGNTIY
>TRBJ2-2|TRBV10-3
AIRAQDNTGELF
>TRBJ2-5|TRBV5-5
ASNPLFQNQETQY
>TRBJ1-6|TRBV6-1
ASSEGYLGLPSPLH
>TRBJ1-5|TRBV3-1/TRBV3-2
ASSQPRGPQH
>TRBJ1-1|TRBV5-4
ASAGFSPDPEAF
>TRBJ2-5|TRBV6-5
ASSYSYSQETQY